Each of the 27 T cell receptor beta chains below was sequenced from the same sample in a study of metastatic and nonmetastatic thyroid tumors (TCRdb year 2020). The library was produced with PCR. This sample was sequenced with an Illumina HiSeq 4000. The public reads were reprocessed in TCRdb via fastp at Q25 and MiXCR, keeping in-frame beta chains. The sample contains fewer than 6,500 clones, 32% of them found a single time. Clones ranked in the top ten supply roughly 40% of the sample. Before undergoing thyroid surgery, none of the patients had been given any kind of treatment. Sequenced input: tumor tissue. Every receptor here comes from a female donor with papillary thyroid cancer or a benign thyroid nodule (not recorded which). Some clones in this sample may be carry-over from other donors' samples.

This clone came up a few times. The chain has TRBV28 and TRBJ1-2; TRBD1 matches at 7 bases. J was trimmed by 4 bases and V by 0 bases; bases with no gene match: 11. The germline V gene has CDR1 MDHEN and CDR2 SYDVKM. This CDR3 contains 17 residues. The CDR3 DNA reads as TGTGCCAGCAGTTTATGGGCAGGGGGAAATATTGGCTATGGCTACACCTTC. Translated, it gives CASSLWAGGNIGYGYTF.

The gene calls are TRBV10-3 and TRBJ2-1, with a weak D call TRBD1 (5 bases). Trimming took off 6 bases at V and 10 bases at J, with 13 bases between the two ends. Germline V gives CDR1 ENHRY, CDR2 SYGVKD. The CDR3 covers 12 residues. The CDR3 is CAIRGDSREQFF. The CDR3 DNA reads TGTGCCATCAGAGGGGATTCTAGAGAGCAGTTCTTC.

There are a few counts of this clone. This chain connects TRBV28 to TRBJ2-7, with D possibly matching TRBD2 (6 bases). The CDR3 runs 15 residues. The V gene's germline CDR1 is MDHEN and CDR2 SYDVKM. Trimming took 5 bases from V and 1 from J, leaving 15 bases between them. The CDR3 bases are TGTGCCAGCAGTCGGGGCCCGGGGGAGTCCTACGAGCAGTACTTC. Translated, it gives CASSRGPGESYEQYF.

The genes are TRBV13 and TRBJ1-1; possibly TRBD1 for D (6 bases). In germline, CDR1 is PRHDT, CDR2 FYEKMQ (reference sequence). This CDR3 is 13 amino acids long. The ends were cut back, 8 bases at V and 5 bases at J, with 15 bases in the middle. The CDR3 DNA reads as TGTGCCAGCTCTGAAGGGGGTTTTACTGAAGCTTTCTTT. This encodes CASSEGGFTEAFF.

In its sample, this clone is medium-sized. The CDR3 spells CASSFGGRKYEQYF. The CDR3 region has the DNA TGTGCCAGCAGTTTTGGTGGGAGAAAGTACGAGCAGTACTTC. This chain uses TRBV12-3 or TRBV12-4 with TRBJ2-7; tentatively, D is TRBD2 (5 bases). The germline V and J ends were trimmed by 3 bases and 4 bases, with 13 bases remaining between them. The CDR3 contains 14 residues.

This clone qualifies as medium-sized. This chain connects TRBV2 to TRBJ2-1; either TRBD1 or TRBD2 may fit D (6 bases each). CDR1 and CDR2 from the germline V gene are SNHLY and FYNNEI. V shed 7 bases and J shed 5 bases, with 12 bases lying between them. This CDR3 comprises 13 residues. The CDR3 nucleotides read TGTGCCAGCATGCGGGACATCGACAATGAGCAGTTCTTC. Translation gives CASMRDIDNEQFF.

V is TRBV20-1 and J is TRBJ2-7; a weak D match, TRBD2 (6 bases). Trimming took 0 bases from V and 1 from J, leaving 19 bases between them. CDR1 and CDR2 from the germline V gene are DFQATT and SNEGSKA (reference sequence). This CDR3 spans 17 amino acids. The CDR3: CSARDRPLGEASYEQYF. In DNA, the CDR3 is TGCAGTGCTAGAGATCGGCCTCTGGGGGAGGCTTCCTACGAGCAGTACTTC.

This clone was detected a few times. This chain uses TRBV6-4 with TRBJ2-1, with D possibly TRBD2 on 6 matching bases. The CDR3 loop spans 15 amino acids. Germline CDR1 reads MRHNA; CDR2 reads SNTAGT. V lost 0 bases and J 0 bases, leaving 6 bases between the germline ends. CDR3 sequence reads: CASSDSAGSYNEQFF. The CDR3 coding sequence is TGTGCCAGCAGTGACTCAGCGGGCTCCTACAATGAGCAGTTCTTC.

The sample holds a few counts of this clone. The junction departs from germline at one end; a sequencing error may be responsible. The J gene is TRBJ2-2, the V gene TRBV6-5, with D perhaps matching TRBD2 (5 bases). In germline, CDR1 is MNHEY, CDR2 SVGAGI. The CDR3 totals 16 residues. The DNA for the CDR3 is TGTGCCAGCAGCTTACAGACTATCTCGAACTCCGGGGAGCTGTTTTTT. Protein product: CASSLQTISNSGELFF.

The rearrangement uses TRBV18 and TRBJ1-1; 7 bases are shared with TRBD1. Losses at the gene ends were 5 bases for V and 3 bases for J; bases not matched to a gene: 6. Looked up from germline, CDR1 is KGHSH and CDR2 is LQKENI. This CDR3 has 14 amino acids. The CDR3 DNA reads TGTGCCAGCTCAATCAACAGGGGAGACACTGAAGCTTTCTTT. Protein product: CASSINRGDTEAFF.

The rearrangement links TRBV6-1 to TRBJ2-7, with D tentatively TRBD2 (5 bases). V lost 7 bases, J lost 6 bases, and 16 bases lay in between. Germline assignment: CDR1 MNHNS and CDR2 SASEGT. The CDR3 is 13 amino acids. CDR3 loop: CASTKEGSFEQYF. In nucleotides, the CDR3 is TGTGCCAGCACCAAGGAAGGGAGTTTCGAGCAGTACTTC.

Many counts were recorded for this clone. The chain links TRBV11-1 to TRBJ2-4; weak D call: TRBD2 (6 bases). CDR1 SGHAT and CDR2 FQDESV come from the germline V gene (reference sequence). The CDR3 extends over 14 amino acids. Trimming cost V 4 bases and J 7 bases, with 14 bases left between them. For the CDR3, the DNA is TGTGCCAGCAGCTGGGGTTCTAGCGAGAACATTCAGTACTTC. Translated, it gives CASSWGSSENIQYF.

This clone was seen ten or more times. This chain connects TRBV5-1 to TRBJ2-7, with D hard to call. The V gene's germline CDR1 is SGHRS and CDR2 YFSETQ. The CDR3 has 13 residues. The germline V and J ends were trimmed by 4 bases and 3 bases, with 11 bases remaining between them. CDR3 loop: CASSRAELYEQYF. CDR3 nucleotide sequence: TGCGCCAGCAGCCGGGCTGAGCTCTACGAGCAGTACTTC.

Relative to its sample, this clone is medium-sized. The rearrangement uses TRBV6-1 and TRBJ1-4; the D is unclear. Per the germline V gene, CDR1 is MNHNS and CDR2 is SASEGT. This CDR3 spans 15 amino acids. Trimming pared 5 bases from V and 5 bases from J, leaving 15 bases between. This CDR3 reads CASSPLSGGNEKLFF. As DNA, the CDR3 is TGTGCCAGCAGTCCCTTGTCGGGAGGCAATGAAAAACTGTTTTTT.

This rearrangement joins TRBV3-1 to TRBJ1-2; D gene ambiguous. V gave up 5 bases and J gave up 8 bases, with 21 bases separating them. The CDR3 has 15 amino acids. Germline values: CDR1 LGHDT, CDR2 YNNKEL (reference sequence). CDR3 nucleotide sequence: TGTGCCAGCAGCAGAGGACCTTTTGGATTCGGGGGCTACACCTTC. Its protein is CASSRGPFGFGGYTF.

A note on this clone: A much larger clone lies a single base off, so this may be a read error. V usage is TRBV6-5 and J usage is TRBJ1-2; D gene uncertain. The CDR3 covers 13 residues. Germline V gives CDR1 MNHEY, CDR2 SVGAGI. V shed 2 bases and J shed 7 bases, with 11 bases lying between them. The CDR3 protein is CASSYPGGFGYTF. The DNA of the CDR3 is TGTGCCAGCAGTTACCCAGGAGGGTTTGGCTACACCTTC.

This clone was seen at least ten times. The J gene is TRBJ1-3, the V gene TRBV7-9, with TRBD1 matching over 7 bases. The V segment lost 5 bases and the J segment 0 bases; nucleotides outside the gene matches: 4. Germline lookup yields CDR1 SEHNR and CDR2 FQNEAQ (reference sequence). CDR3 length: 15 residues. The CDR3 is CASSPGQASGNTIYF. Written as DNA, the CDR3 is TGTGCCAGCAGCCCCGGACAGGCCTCTGGAAACACCATATATTTT.

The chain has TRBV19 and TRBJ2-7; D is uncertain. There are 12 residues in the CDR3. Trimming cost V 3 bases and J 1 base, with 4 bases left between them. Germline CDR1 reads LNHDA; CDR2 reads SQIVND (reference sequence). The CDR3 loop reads CASSMVSYEQYF. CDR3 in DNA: TGTGCCAGTAGTATGGTTTCCTACGAGCAGTACTTC.

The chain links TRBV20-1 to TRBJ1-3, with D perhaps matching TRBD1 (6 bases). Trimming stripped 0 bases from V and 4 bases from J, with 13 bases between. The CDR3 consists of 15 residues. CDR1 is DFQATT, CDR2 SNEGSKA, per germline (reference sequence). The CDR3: CSARDNGGTGNTIYF. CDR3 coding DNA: TGCAGTGCTAGAGATAATGGGGGCACAGGAAACACCATATATTTT.

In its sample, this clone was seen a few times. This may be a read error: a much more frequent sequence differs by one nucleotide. CDR3 residues: CASSFGCGNQPQHF. Written as DNA, the CDR3 is TGTGCCAGCAGTTTCGGGTGTGGCAATCAGCCCCAGCATTTT. This chain uses TRBV12-3 or TRBV12-4 with TRBJ1-5; D remains unclear. V lost 3 bases to trimming and J lost 2 bases, with 8 bases between them. The length of the CDR3 is 14 residues.

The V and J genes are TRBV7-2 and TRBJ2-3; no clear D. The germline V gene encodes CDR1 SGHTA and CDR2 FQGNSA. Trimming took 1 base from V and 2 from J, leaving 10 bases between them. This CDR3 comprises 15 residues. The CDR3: CASSLGAGPTDTQYF. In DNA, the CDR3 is TGTGCCAGCAGCTTAGGCGCCGGACCCACAGATACGCAGTATTTT. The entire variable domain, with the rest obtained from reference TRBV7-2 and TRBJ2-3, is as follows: GAGVSQSPSNKVTEKGKDVELRCDPISGHTALYWYRQSLGQGLEFLIYFQGNSAPDKSGLPSDRFSAERTGGSVSTLTIQRTQQEDSAVYLCASSLGAGPTDTQYFGPGTRLTVL.

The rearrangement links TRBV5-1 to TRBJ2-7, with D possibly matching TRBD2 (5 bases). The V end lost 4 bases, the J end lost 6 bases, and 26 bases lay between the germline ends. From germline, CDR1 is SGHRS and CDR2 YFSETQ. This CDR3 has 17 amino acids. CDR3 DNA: TGCGCCAGCAGCCGACAAGTGTCGGGGTCTACCGTCGGCGAGCAGTACTTC. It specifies CASSRQVSGSTVGEQYF.

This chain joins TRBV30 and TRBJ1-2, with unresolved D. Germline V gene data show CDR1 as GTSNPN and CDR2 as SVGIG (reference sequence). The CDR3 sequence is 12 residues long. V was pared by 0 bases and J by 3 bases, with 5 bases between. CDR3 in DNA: TGTGCCTGGAGTGTGAGCTACTATGGCTACACCTTC. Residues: CAWSVSYYGYTF.

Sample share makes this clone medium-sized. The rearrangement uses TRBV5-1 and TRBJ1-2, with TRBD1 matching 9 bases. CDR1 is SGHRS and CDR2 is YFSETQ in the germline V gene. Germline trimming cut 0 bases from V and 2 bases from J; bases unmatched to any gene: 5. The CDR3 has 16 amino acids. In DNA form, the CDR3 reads TGCGCCAGCAGCTTGGGCCTTGGGACAGGGAACTATGGCTACACCTTC. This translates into CASSLGLGTGNYGYTF.

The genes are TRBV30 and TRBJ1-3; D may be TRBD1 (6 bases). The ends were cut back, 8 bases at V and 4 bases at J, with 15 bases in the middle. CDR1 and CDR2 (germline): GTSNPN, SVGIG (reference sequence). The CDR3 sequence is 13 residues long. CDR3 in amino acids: CAPVGGSGNTIYF. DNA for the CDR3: TGTGCCCCCGTAGGGGGTTCAGGAAACACCATATATTTT.

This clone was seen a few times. CDR3 loop: CASSPGTYEQYF. The CDR3 nucleotides are TGTGCCAGCTCACCGGGGACCTACGAGCAGTACTTC. The chain joins TRBV18 to TRBJ2-7; D unclear. V was cut by 3 bases and J by 2 bases, with 5 bases left in between. Germline CDR1 is KGHSH and CDR2 is LQKENI. CDR3 length equals 12 residues.

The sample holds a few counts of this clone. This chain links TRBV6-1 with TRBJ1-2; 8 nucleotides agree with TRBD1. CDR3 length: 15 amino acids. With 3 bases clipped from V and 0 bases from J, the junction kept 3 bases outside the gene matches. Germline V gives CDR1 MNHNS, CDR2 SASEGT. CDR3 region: CASSEGQVANYGYTF. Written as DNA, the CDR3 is TGTGCCAGCAGTGAGGGACAGGTGGCTAACTATGGCTACACCTTC.